This T cell receptor beta chain emerged from a study of blood T cell repertoires in COVID-19. Study summary: Material from acute and convalescent COVID-19 was sourced from the United States, Italy and Spain. The cDNA or gDNA used as material had been derived from T cells, B-cell-depleted T cells, or PBMCs.

Trimming took 7 bases from V and 3 from J; bases not matched to a gene: 8. The CDR3 has 14 residues. Per the germline V gene, CDR1 is MNHEY and CDR2 is SVGAGI. Original analysis: Scientists estimated how many nucleated cells there were by amplifying reference gene primers. TCRdb keeps only in-frame clones here, not all; method: immunoSEQ multiplex PCR. From that table come the V and J calls and clone size; the DNA was used to work out D and trimming. The sample carries fewer than 250,000 clones, roughly 84% recorded once. The chain recombines TRBV6-5 with TRBJ1-2; TRBD1 aligns across 7 bases. Sequenced material: peripheral blood. The receptor was isolated from an elderly woman with COVID-19, enrolled during active disease. The CDR3 nucleotides read TGTGCCAGCACCGTTGGGGACAGATACTATGGCTACACCTTC. Residues: CASTVGDRYYGYTF.